This T cell receptor (beta chain) emerged from a study of T cell responses to AZD1222 COVID-19 vaccine. Profiling relied on immunoSEQ multiplex PCR, and the TCRdb table lists in-frame clones only, not all of them. The table lists under 60,000 clones, roughly 90% of them singletons. This CDR3 has 15 residues. V shed 2 bases and J 5 bases; nucleotides not matched to a gene: 6. Per the germline V gene, CDR1 is WNHNN and CDR2 is SYGVQD (reference sequence). Source: peripheral blood, taken 28 days after the second AZD1222 dose. This clonotype was obtained from an adult who received the AZD1222 COVID-19 vaccine. The rearrangement joins TRBV10-1 to TRBJ2-7, with 10 bases matching TRBD1. CDR3 DNA: TGCGCCAGCAGTGAGGAGGGACAGGGGAGGCACGAGCAGTACTTC. Its protein product is CASSEEGQGRHEQYF.